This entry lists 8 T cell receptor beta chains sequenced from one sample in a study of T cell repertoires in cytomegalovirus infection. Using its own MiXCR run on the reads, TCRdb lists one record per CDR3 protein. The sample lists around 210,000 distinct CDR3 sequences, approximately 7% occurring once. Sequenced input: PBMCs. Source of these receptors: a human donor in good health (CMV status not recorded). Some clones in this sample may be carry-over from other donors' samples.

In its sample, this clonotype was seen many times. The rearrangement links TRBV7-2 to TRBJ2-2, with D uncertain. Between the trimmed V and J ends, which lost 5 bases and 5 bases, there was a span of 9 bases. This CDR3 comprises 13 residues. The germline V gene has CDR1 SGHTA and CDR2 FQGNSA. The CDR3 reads CASSRMGTGELFF. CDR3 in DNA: TGTGCCAGCAGCCGGATGGGGACCGGGGAGCTGTTTTTT.

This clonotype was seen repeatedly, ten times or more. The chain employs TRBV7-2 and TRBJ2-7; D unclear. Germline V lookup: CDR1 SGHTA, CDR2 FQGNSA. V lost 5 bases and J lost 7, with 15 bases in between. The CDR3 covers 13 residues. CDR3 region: CASSRNSEGEQYF. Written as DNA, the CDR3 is TGTGCCAGCAGCCGTAACTCTGAAGGAGAGCAGTACTTC.

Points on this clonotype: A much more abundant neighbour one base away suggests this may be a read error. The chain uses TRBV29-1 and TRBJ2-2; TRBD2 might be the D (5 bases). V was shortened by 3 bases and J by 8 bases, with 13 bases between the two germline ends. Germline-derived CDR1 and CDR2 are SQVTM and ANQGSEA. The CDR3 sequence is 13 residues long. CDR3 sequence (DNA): TGCAGCGTTGACAGCACCCCGGGGGGGGAGCTGTTTTTT. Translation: CSVDSTPGGELFF.

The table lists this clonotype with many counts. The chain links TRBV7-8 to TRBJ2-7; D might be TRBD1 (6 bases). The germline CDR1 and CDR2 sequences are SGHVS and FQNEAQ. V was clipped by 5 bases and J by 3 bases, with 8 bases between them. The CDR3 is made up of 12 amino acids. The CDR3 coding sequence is TGTGCCAGCAGCACGGACAGCTACGAGCAGTACTTC. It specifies CASSTDSYEQYF.

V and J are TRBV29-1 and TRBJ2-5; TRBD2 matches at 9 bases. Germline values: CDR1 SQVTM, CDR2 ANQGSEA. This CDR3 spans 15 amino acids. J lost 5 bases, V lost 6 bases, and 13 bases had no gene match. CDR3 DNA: TGCAGCGTCCCCCGGGAGCGGGGGGCTCGGGAGACCCAGTACTTC. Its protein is CSVPRERGARETQYF. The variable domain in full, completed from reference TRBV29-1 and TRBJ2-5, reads SAVISQKPSRDICQRGTSLTIQCQVDSQVTMMFWYRQQPGQSLTLIATANQGSEATYESGFVIDKFPISRPNLTFSTLTVSNMSPEDSSIYLCSVPRERGARETQYFGPGTRLLVL.

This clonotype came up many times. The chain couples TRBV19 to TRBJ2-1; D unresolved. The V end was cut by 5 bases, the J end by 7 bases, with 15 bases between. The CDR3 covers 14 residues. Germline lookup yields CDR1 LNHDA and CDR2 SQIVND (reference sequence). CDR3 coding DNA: TGTGCCAGTAGTTTTCGGACCGCCGGGAATGAGCAGTTCTTC. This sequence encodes CASSFRTAGNEQFF. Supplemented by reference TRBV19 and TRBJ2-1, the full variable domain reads DGGITQSPKYLFRKEGQNVTLSCEQNLNHDAMYWYRQDPGQGLRLIYYSQIVNDFQKGDIAEGYSVSREKKESFPLTVTSAQKNPTAFYLCASSFRTAGNEQFFGPGTRLTVL.

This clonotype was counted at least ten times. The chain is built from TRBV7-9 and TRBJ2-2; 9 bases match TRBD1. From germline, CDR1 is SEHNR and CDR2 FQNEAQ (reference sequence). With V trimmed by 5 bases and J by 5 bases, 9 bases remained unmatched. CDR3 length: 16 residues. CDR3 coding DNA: TGTGCCAGCAGCCACCGGGACAGGGTTGGAACCGGGGAGCTGTTTTTT. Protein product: CASSHRDRVGTGELFF.

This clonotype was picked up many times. CDR3 protein: CASSFLLGYYSTDTQYF. CDR3 DNA sequence: TGTGCCAGCAGTTTCCTTTTGGGGTACTATAGCACAGATACGCAGTATTTT. The rearrangement joins TRBV28 to TRBJ2-3; no clear D. V shed 3 bases and J shed 0 bases, with 16 bases lying between them. The CDR3 spans 17 residues. The V gene's germline CDR1 is MDHEN and CDR2 SYDVKM.